This section outlines one T cell receptor (beta chain) sequence together with its context. The antigen remains undetermined. Treatment of the sample: approximately 10-day PBMC culture with coronavirus spike peptide pools or control peptides (ViraFEST assay). Once peptide pools had expanded antigen-specific T cells, ViraFEST sequenced TCRs. Trimming cost V 5 bases and J 2 bases, with 12 bases left between them. Germline V gives CDR1 SEHNR, CDR2 FQNEAQ (reference sequence). This CDR3 is 14 amino acids long. The data are from a study of vaccination and CD4 T cells after COVID-19. At the level of the study: Overlapping peptides covering the spike proteins of SARS-CoV-2, HCoV-NL63, HCoV-OC43 and HCoV-229E were added to stimulate cells. Study-level findings and limits: Counts of SARS-CoV-2-reactive clonotypes had a median that went from approximately 23 to 38, a nonsignificant change.

The Oncomine TCR Beta short-read assay generated sequence data from the DNA of cultured CD4+ T cells. Someone extracted genomic DNA from cultured CD4+ T cells. A single record per CDR3 protein comes from TCRdb applying MiXCR to the PCR reads. The table has some 16,000 distinct CDR3 sequences, 45% to 55% seen once. The TCR sequence derives from a human donor who had recovered from COVID-19. The V gene is TRBV7-9, the J gene TRBJ2-5; perhaps TRBD2 as D (6 bases). The source was CD4+ T cells from blood, cultured in vitro, collected before SARS-CoV-2 vaccination. The CDR3 DNA follows: TGTGCCAGCAGCCCTAGTAGCGGTCAAGAGACCCAGTACTTC. It codes for CASSPSSGQETQYF.